Listed below are T cell receptor beta chains from one sample, sequenced in a study of blood T cell repertoires in COVID-19. TCRdb's table, derived via immunoSEQ multiplex PCR, lists solely in-frame clones and lacks some. The sample consists of about 250,000 clones, approximately 91% of them appearing once. The sample taken for sequencing was peripheral blood. These receptors were collected from a woman aged 40 to 50 who had recovered from COVID-19. Both conserved end residues are part of each CDR3. A D gene is named only where the DNA matches it firmly. The size field is filled for only some rows; it gives once, few, many or a size class.

clone size: -; V gene: TRBV7-9; D gene: -; J gene: TRBJ2-5; CDR3 protein: CASSRLQGLQETQYF; CDR3 DNA: TGTGCCAGCAGCCGACTCCAGGGCCTCCAAGAGACCCAGTACTTC
clone size: once; V gene: TRBV6-5; D gene: TRBD1; J gene: TRBJ2-7; CDR3 protein: CASSLLDRAYEQYF; CDR3 DNA: TGTGCCAGCAGTCTATTGGACAGGGCTTACGAGCAGTACTTC
clone size: -; V gene: TRBV4-1; D gene: -; J gene: TRBJ1-5; CDR3 protein: CASSQDIAGARQPQHF; CDR3 DNA: TGCGCCAGCAGCCAAGATATAGCAGGGGCTCGACAGCCCCAGCATTTT
clone size: -; V gene: TRBV19; D gene: -; J gene: TRBJ2-7; CDR3 protein: CASRREGGRSYEQYF; CDR3 DNA: TGTGCCAGTCGCAGGGAGGGGGGACGATCCTACGAGCAGTACTTC
clone size: -; V gene: TRBV6-1; D gene: TRBD2; J gene: TRBJ2-7; CDR3 protein: CASSVLSSGRAGTYEQYF; CDR3 DNA: TGTGCCAGCAGTGTGTTGTCTAGCGGGAGGGCCGGCACCTACGAGCAGTACTTC
clone size: -; V gene: TRBV3-1/TRBV3-2; D gene: -; J gene: TRBJ1-2; CDR3 protein: CASSDKGDGGYTF; CDR3 DNA: TGTGCCAGCAGTGACAAGGGGGATGGCGGCTACACCTTC
clone size: -; V gene: TRBV27; D gene: TRBD2; J gene: TRBJ2-1; CDR3 protein: CASSLTSGIYNEQFF; CDR3 DNA: TGTGCCAGCAGTTTAACTAGCGGGATTTACAATGAGCAGTTCTTC
clone size: -; V gene: TRBV7-8; D gene: -; J gene: TRBJ1-1; CDR3 protein: CASSLVSPQYTEAFF; CDR3 DNA: TGTGCCAGCAGCTTAGTTTCCCCTCAGTACACTGAAGCTTTCTTT
clone size: -; V gene: TRBV14; D gene: -; J gene: TRBJ2-7; CDR3 protein: CASSSQGPGEQYF; CDR3 DNA: TGTGCCAGCAGCTCCCAGGGGCCGGGCGAGCAGTACTTC
clone size: -; V gene: TRBV21-1; D gene: -; J gene: TRBJ2-3; CDR3 protein: CASSNDPRARVDTQYF; CDR3 DNA: TGTGCCAGCAGCAATGATCCCCGAGCCCGAGTTGATACGCAGTATTTT
clone size: -; V gene: TRBV6-5; D gene: TRBD1; J gene: TRBJ2-7; CDR3 protein: CASRQGAAYEQYF; CDR3 DNA: TGTGCCTCACGTCAGGGGGCGGCCTACGAGCAGTACTTC
clone size: few; V gene: TRBV6-4; D gene: TRBD2; J gene: TRBJ2-2; CDR3 protein: CASGGSGLGGELFF; CDR3 DNA: TGTGCTAGTGGCGGGAGTGGATTGGGCGGGGAGCTGTTTTTT
clone size: -; V gene: TRBV4-1; D gene: TRBD2; J gene: TRBJ2-4; CDR3 protein: CASSQDRRLAGDKNIQYF; CDR3 DNA: TGCGCCAGCAGCCAAGACCGGAGACTAGCGGGAGACAAAAACATTCAGTACTTC
clone size: -; V gene: TRBV18; D gene: -; J gene: TRBJ1-1; CDR3 protein: CASSPAPQGLRLGTEAFF; CDR3 DNA: TGTGCCAGCTCACCAGCACCCCAGGGTTTGCGATTGGGCACTGAAGCTTTCTTT
clone size: -; V gene: TRBV24-1; D gene: TRBD2; J gene: TRBJ2-1; CDR3 protein: CATSDPGYTSGINEQFF; CDR3 DNA: TGTGCCACCAGTGATCCCGGGTATACTAGCGGGATAAATGAGCAGTTCTTC
clone size: -; V gene: TRBV18; D gene: -; J gene: TRBJ2-7; CDR3 protein: CASSPPALSSYEQYF; CDR3 DNA: TGTGCCAGCTCACCCCCAGCGCTGAGCTCCTACGAGCAGTACTTC
clone size: -; V gene: TRBV30; D gene: -; J gene: TRBJ2-7; CDR3 protein: CAWSPLTSSYEQYF; CDR3 DNA: TGTGCCTGGAGTCCATTGACTAGCTCCTACGAGCAGTACTTC
clone size: -; V gene: TRBV6-5; D gene: TRBD2; J gene: TRBJ2-3; CDR3 protein: CASSSPASGRGNTQYF; CDR3 DNA: TGTGCCAGCAGTTCCCCAGCTAGCGGAAGGGGAAATACGCAGTATTTT
clone size: -; V gene: TRBV7-9; D gene: -; J gene: TRBJ2-5; CDR3 protein: CASSLLETQYF; CDR3 DNA: TGTGCCAGCAGCTTACTAGAGACCCAGTACTTC
clone size: -; V gene: TRBV10-3; D gene: -; J gene: TRBJ2-3; CDR3 protein: CAIQGGGGADTQYF; CDR3 DNA: TGTGCCATCCAGGGCGGAGGGGGGGCAGATACGCAGTATTTT
clone size: -; V gene: TRBV7-8; D gene: TRBD2; J gene: TRBJ2-1; CDR3 protein: CASSATSGRHNEQFF; CDR3 DNA: TGTGCCAGCAGCGCGACTAGCGGGAGGCACAATGAGCAGTTCTTC
clone size: few; V gene: TRBV10-1; D gene: TRBD2; J gene: TRBJ2-7; CDR3 protein: CASSECSWTSGRVILDISYEQYF; CDR3 DNA: TGCGCCAGCAGTGAGTGCAGCTGGACTAGCGGGAGGGTAATCCTTGATATCTCCTACGAGCAGTACTTC
clone size: -; V gene: TRBV11-1; D gene: -; J gene: TRBJ2-2; CDR3 protein: CASSAISGGFTGELFF; CDR3 DNA: TGTGCCAGCAGCGCTATCTCTGGCGGGTTCACCGGGGAGCTGTTTTTT
clone size: -; V gene: TRBV12-3/TRBV12-4; D gene: -; J gene: TRBJ2-2; CDR3 protein: CASSFLQGELFF; CDR3 DNA: TGTGCCAGCAGTTTTCTACAGGGCGAGCTGTTTTTT
clone size: -; V gene: TRBV6-1; D gene: -; J gene: TRBJ1-2; CDR3 protein: CASSEWGGAGTF; CDR3 DNA: TGTGCCAGCAGTGAATGGGGGGGTGCAGGTACCTTC
clone size: -; V gene: TRBV10-3; D gene: TRBD2; J gene: TRBJ2-3; CDR3 protein: CATRLAGNTDTQYF; CDR3 DNA: TGTGCCACCCGCCTAGCGGGCAACACAGATACGCAGTATTTT
clone size: -; V gene: TRBV11-2; D gene: -; J gene: TRBJ2-7; CDR3 protein: CASSLDSRQGTYEQYF; CDR3 DNA: TGTGCCAGCAGCTTAGATAGTAGGCAGGGAACCTACGAGCAGTACTTC
clone size: -; V gene: TRBV28; D gene: TRBD1; J gene: TRBJ1-5; CDR3 protein: CASRDGQGGNQPQHF; CDR3 DNA: TGTGCCAGCAGAGATGGACAGGGCGGCAATCAGCCCCAGCATTTT
clone size: few; V gene: TRBV27; D gene: TRBD1; J gene: TRBJ1-2; CDR3 protein: CASSPRQGVGNGYTF; CDR3 DNA: TGTGCCAGCAGTCCCCGACAGGGAGTGGGGAATGGCTACACCTTC
clone size: -; V gene: TRBV18; D gene: TRBD1; J gene: TRBJ2-1; CDR3 protein: CASSPRGTGISYNEQFF; CDR3 DNA: TGTGCCAGCTCACCTCGCGGGACAGGAATTTCCTACAATGAGCAGTTCTTC
clone size: -; V gene: TRBV5-8; D gene: TRBD1; J gene: TRBJ2-1; CDR3 protein: CASRGTGPNSYNEQFF; CDR3 DNA: TGTGCCAGCAGAGGGACAGGGCCAAACTCCTACAATGAGCAGTTCTTC
clone size: -; V gene: TRBV10-1; D gene: TRBD2; J gene: TRBJ2-7; CDR3 protein: CASTGRALAGYEQYF; CDR3 DNA: TGCGCCAGCACCGGGCGGGCACTAGCGGGTTACGAGCAGTACTTC
clone size: -; V gene: TRBV30; D gene: -; J gene: TRBJ1-2; CDR3 protein: CAGARSNYGYTF; CDR3 DNA: TGTGCTGGGGCCAGGTCTAACTATGGCTACACCTTC
clone size: -; V gene: TRBV11-2; D gene: TRBD2; J gene: TRBJ2-3; CDR3 protein: CASSLTSAPTDTQYF; CDR3 DNA: TGTGCCAGCAGCCTGACTAGCGCCCCCACAGATACGCAGTATTTT
clone size: -; V gene: TRBV25-1; D gene: TRBD1; J gene: TRBJ1-2; CDR3 protein: CASSGTGYGYTF; CDR3 DNA: TGTGCCAGCAGTGGGACAGGGTATGGCTACACCTTC
clone size: once; V gene: TRBV18; D gene: -; J gene: TRBJ1-5; CDR3 protein: CASSPGGASNQPQHF; CDR3 DNA: TGTGCCAGCTCACCAGGGGGGGCCAGCAATCAGCCCCAGCATTTT
clone size: once; V gene: TRBV27; D gene: -; J gene: TRBJ2-3; CDR3 protein: CARTADTQYF; CDR3 DNA: TGTGCCCGCACGGCAGATACGCAGTATTTT
clone size: -; V gene: TRBV7-9; D gene: -; J gene: TRBJ2-3; CDR3 protein: CASSSGITSTDTQYF; CDR3 DNA: TGTGCCAGCAGCTCAGGAATTACTAGCACAGATACGCAGTATTTT
clone size: -; V gene: TRBV5-1; D gene: TRBD1; J gene: TRBJ1-2; CDR3 protein: CASSLDGTADDYGYTF; CDR3 DNA: TGCGCCAGCAGCCTGGACGGGACAGCAGACGACTATGGCTACACCTTC
clone size: -; V gene: TRBV4-2; D gene: TRBD1; J gene: TRBJ1-4; CDR3 protein: CASSRPFGQASGTNEKLFF; CDR3 DNA: TGTGCCAGCAGCCGCCCATTTGGACAGGCCTCGGGGACTAATGAAAAACTGTTTTTT
clone size: -; V gene: TRBV4-1; D gene: -; J gene: TRBJ2-7; CDR3 protein: CASSPRDSTYEQYF; CDR3 DNA: TGCGCCAGCAGCCCCCGGGACTCCACCTACGAGCAGTACTTC
clone size: -; V gene: TRBV9; D gene: TRBD1; J gene: TRBJ2-1; CDR3 protein: CASSQFGGTAYNEQFF; CDR3 DNA: TGTGCCAGCAGCCAATTTGGTGGGACAGCCTACAATGAGCAGTTCTTC
clone size: -; V gene: TRBV10-3; D gene: TRBD1; J gene: TRBJ2-1; CDR3 protein: CAISEGQGARHAEQFF; CDR3 DNA: TGTGCCATCAGTGAAGGACAGGGGGCGCGGCATGCTGAGCAGTTCTTC
clone size: -; V gene: TRBV7-9; D gene: -; J gene: TRBJ2-7; CDR3 protein: CASSGYNRYEQYF; CDR3 DNA: TGTGCCAGCAGCGGCTACAACAGGTACGAGCAGTACTTC
clone size: -; V gene: TRBV19; D gene: TRBD1; J gene: TRBJ1-3; CDR3 protein: CASSIQGVTGNTIYF; CDR3 DNA: TGTGCCAGTAGTATCCAGGGGGTGACTGGAAACACCATATATTTT
clone size: -; V gene: TRBV6-2/TRBV6-3; D gene: -; J gene: TRBJ2-3; CDR3 protein: CASSYIVFQRGTDTQYF; CDR3 DNA: TGTGCCAGCAGTTATATTGTGTTTCAGCGGGGCACAGATACGCAGTATTTT